A single T cell receptor beta chain is shown here with its context. Using immunoSEQ multiplex PCR, the repertoire was profiled, and TCRdb retains in-frame clones only, with some absent. The top ten clones hold approximately 5% of a sample with approximately 57,000 clones, over 75% of them seen once. This entry is derived from a study of blood T cell repertoires in COVID-19. V lost 0 bases, J lost 9 bases, and 9 bases stayed unmatched. Germline V CDR1 and CDR2: SGHNT, YYREEE (reference sequence). CDR3 length equals 16 residues. The gene calls are TRBV5-4 and TRBJ2-1; 10 nucleotides agree with TRBD2. The source of this sequence is a man aged 35-49 years with active COVID-19. Sequencing used peripheral blood. CDR3 in amino acids: CASSLGLAGEGGEQFF. The CDR3 coding sequence is TGTGCCAGCAGCTTGGGCCTAGCGGGAGAGGGAGGTGAGCAGTTCTTC.